This record covers a single T cell receptor beta chain. The data were obtained in a study of PD-L1 blockade in urothelial cancer. Study information: Patients started atezolizumab around 2014, 1,200 mg intravenously every 3 weeks.

V lost 0 bases to trimming and J lost 3 bases, with 13 bases between them. This CDR3 has 16 residues. Germline values: CDR1 SGDLS, CDR2 YYNGEE. The repertoire was sequenced with immunoSEQ multiplex PCR; TCRdb's copy has only in-frame clones and lacks some. There are some 90,000 clones in the sample; roughly 90% occur only once, and about 0.89% lies in the top ten. Time point given: pretreatment peripheral blood. The chain couples TRBV9 to TRBJ2-1; D perhaps matches TRBD2 (7 bases). The receptor was isolated from a woman of 80 years or more with urothelial cancer. The sample here was PBMCs, taken around atezolizumab (anti-PD-L1) treatment. The CDR3 DNA reads TGTGCCAGCAGCGTAGAGGGGGGGAGGCGCTACAATGAGCAGTTCTTC. Residues: CASSVEGGRRYNEQFF.